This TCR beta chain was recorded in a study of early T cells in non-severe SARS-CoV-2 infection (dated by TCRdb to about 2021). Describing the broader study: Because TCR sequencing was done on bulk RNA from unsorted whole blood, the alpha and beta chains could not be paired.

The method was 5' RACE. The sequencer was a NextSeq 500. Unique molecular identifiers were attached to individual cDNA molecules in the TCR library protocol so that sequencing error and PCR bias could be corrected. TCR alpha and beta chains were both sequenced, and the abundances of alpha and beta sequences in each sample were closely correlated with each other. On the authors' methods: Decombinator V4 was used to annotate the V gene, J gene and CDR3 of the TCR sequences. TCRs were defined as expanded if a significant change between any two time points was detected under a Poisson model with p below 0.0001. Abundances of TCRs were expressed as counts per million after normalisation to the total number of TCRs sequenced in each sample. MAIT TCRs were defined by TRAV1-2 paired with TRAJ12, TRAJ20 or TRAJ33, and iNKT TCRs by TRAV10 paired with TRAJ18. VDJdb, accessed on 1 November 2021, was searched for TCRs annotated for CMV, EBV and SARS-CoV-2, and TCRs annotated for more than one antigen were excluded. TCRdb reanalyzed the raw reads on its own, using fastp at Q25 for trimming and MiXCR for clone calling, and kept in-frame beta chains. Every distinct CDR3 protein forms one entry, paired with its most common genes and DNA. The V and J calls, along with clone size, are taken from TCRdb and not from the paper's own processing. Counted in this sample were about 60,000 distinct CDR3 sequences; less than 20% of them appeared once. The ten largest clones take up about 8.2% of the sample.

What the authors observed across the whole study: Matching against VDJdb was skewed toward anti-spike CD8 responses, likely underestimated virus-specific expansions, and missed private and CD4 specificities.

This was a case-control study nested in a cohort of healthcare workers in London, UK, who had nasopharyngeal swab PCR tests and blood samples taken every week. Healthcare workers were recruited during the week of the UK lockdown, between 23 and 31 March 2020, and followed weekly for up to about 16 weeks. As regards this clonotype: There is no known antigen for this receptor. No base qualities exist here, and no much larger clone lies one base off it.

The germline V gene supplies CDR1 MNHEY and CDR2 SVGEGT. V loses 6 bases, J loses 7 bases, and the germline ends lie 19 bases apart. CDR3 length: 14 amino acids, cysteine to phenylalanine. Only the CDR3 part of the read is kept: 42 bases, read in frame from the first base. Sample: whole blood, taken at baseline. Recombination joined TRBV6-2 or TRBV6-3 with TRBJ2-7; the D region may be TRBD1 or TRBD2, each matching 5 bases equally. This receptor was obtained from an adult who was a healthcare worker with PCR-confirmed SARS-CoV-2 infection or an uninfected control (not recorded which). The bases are TGTGCCAGCAGGGCGACGGGGACCTTTGGGGAGCAGTACTTC. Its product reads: CASRATGTFGEQYF.